The 27 T cell receptor beta chains below come from one sample, sequenced in a study of T cells expressing NK-cell markers (dated by TCRdb to 2020 to 2022). Libraries were made using 5' RACE. Sequencing was carried out with an Illumina HiSeq 2000. TCRdb reprocessed the sequencing reads and holds a single record per CDR3 protein sequence, with no DNA. This sample's table lists 500,000 or so distinct CDR3 sequences. 3% to 4.5% of the sample is taken by the ten largest. Sequenced sample: blood T cells: a sorted CD56 or NKG2C T cell subset, CD4+ or CD8+ T cells, or bulk PBMC T cells (not recorded which). The receptors were gathered from a man aged 18-30 years in good health. Donor details come from another sample of the same person, matched by shared clones.

V gene TRBV5-1 combines with J gene TRBJ2-1; TCRdb proposes TRBD2, but this gene call is untestable without DNA. Germline V gives CDR1 SGHRS, CDR2 YFSETQ. This CDR3 has 15 residues. This CDR3 reads CASSSISGGPNEQFF.

This CDR3 reads CASSDASAQYF. This chain connects TRBV25-1 to TRBJ2-3. This CDR3 has 11 amino acids. The germline V gene has CDR1 MGHDK and CDR2 SYGVNS.

This chain links TRBV3-1 with TRBJ2-5; TCRdb lists TRBD2, though no DNA is available to test this call. This CDR3 has 17 residues. Germline V CDR1 and CDR2: LGHDT, YNNKEL (reference sequence). The CDR3 is CASSQDPSAGGGETQYF.

The V and J genes are TRBV6-2 or TRBV6-3 and TRBJ2-3. CDR1 and CDR2 (germline): MNHEY, SVGEGT. CDR3 size: 13 residues. CDR3 sequence reads: CASSYSEVDTQYF.

The V and J genes are TRBV4-1 and TRBJ2-3; the TCRdb call, TRBD1, lacks DNA for checking. Germline CDR1 reads MGHRA; CDR2 reads YSYEKL. The CDR3 has 14 amino acids. CDR3 loop: CASSQGGRGDTQYF.

V usage is TRBV5-1 and J usage is TRBJ2-1; the D call of TRBD2 rests on TCRdb alone, since no DNA is present to check it. This CDR3 is 15 amino acids long. The germline V gene has CDR1 SGHRS and CDR2 YFSETQ. CDR3 loop: CASTAVAGGSNEQFF.

V and J are TRBV29-1 and TRBJ2-1. CDR1 and CDR2 (germline): SQVTM, ANQGSEA. The CDR3 loop spans 14 amino acids. This CDR3 reads CSVEDTSRYNEQFF.

The genes are TRBV5-1 and TRBJ2-1; no DNA is available, so the TRBD1 call from TCRdb remains unchecked. Germline V gives CDR1 SGHRS, CDR2 YFSETQ. The CDR3 runs to 17 residues. The CDR3 reads CASSWSDRGSSYNEQFF.

The chain joins TRBV12-3 or TRBV12-4 to TRBJ2-3; the D call from TCRdb, TRBD2, cannot be confirmed without DNA. This CDR3 has 14 residues. This CDR3 is CASRPTRRGDTQYF.

The rearrangement links TRBV12-3 or TRBV12-4 to TRBJ2-7; TCRdb designates TRBD2, a call that cannot be tested without DNA. The CDR3 runs 15 residues. This CDR3 reads CASSPTATRYNEQYF.

The V and J genes are TRBV6-2 or TRBV6-3 and TRBJ2-7; with no DNA, the TCRdb D assignment of TRBD2 cannot be verified. The germline gives CDR1 MNHEY, CDR2 SVGEGT. The CDR3 is made up of 13 amino acids. Here the CDR3 reads CASWGRDQYEQYF.

The V call is TRBV6-1, the J call TRBJ1-4; TCRdb indicates TRBD1, and absent DNA this call remains unverified. The CDR3 has 16 residues. The germline CDR1 and CDR2 sequences are MNHNS and SASEGT. The CDR3 spells CASSQKTGATNEKLFF.

This chain joins TRBV6-5 and TRBJ1-6; TCRdb calls TRBD1, which cannot be checked without DNA. The CDR3 contains 15 residues. Per germline, CDR1 MNHEY and CDR2 SVGAGI. CDR3 region: CASSYTGSYNSPLHF.

The chain joins TRBV10-3 to TRBJ2-1; TCRdb reports TRBD2, a call that lacks DNA to check it against. The germline CDR1 and CDR2 sequences are ENHRY and SYGVKD. The CDR3 loop spans 16 amino acids. This CDR3 is CAIRRTSGPSYNEQFF.

The chain carries TRBV6-5 and TRBJ1-1; the D gene TCRdb calls, TRBD1, cannot be checked with no DNA. Germline V gives CDR1 MNHEY, CDR2 SVGAGI. The CDR3 is made up of 15 amino acids. The CDR3 protein is CASRPQGAVDTEAFF.

The V and J genes are TRBV10-3 and TRBJ2-3; absent DNA, TCRdb's TRBD1 call cannot be checked. Germline values: CDR1 ENHRY, CDR2 SYGVKD. This CDR3 spans 14 amino acids. CDR3 sequence: CAIEGSGGTDTQYF.

The chain has TRBV6-2 or TRBV6-3 and TRBJ2-7; TCRdb names TRBD2, which stays unverified in the absence of DNA. Germline V lookup: CDR1 MNHEY, CDR2 SVGEGT. The CDR3 has 16 amino acids. The CDR3 sequence is CASSWTPSGILYEQYF.

The chain employs TRBV11-2 and TRBJ2-2; TCRdb gives TRBD2 as the D gene, but with no DNA this cannot be confirmed. The CDR3 covers 17 residues. Germline CDR1 reads SGHAT; CDR2 reads FQNNGV. CDR3 loop: CASSLGPFRAGTGELFF.

This chain uses TRBV29-1 with TRBJ1-4. This CDR3 spans 12 amino acids. Germline lookup yields CDR1 SQVTM and CDR2 ANQGSEA. The CDR3 here is CSVRTMGEKLFF.

The chain is built from TRBV29-1 and TRBJ2-5. There are 12 residues in the CDR3. Germline-derived CDR1 and CDR2 are SQVTM and ANQGSEA. The CDR3 sequence: CSVFTNQETQYF.

The CDR3 region is CATSRHPEGGITNEKLFF. V usage is TRBV15 and J usage is TRBJ1-4; the TRBD1 assignment by TCRdb is unverifiable without DNA. Germline loops: CDR1 LNHNV, CDR2 YYDKDF (reference sequence). The CDR3 contains 18 residues. The whole variable domain, remainder taken from reference TRBV15 and TRBJ1-4, is DAMVIQNPRYQVTQFGKPVTLSCSQTLNHNVMYWYQQKSSQAPKLLFHYYDKDFNNEADTPDNFQSRRPNTSFCFLDIRSPGLGDTAMYLCATSRHPEGGITNEKLFFGSGTQLSVL.

The V gene is TRBV28, the J gene TRBJ1-2; TCRdb's D call of TRBD1 is untestable without DNA. The germline CDR1 and CDR2 sequences are MDHEN and SYDVKM. CDR3 length equals 14 residues. CDR3 region: CASSSFGTGRGYTF.

The CDR3: CASSPMLAGNNEQFF. This chain uses TRBV5-1 with TRBJ2-1; TCRdb selects TRBD2, and the lack of DNA leaves this call unchecked. Germline V CDR1 and CDR2: SGHRS, YFSETQ. This CDR3 is built from 15 residues. The full variable domain, with the rest looked up from reference TRBV5-1 and TRBJ2-1, is KAGVTQTPRYLIKTRGQQVTLSCSPISGHRSVSWYQQTPGQGLQFLFEYFSETQRNKGNFPGRFSGRQFSNSRSEMNVSTLELGDSALYLCASSPMLAGNNEQFFGPGTRLTVL.

V and J are TRBV4-3 and TRBJ2-1; TCRdb proposes TRBD1, but this gene call is untestable without DNA. There are 14 residues in the CDR3. Germline V gene data show CDR1 as LGHNA and CDR2 as YSLEER. This chain's CDR3 is CASSQLDAGDEQFF.

The rearrangement uses TRBV20-1 and TRBJ2-1; TCRdb indicates TRBD1, and absent DNA this call remains unverified. Germline V gives CDR1 DFQATT, CDR2 SNEGSKA (reference sequence). This CDR3 contains 13 residues. CDR3 loop: CSASPGRLNEQFF.

The CDR3 protein is CASSRYGTSGTQAYNEQFF. The chain combines TRBV11-1 with TRBJ2-1; TCRdb returns TRBD2, unconfirmable since there is no DNA. The CDR3 length is 19 residues. Germline V gene sequence: CDR1 SGHAT, CDR2 FQDESV (reference sequence). Filled out from reference TRBV11-1 and TRBJ2-1, the complete variable domain reads EAEVAQSPRYKITEKSQAVAFWCDPISGHATLYWYRQILGQGPELLVQFQDESVVDDSQLPKDRFSAERLKGVDSTLKIQPAELGDSAMYLCASSRYGTSGTQAYNEQFFGPGTRLTVL.

The chain couples TRBV6-5 to TRBJ2-2; as DNA is missing, the TRBD2 call by TCRdb cannot be tested. The CDR3 length is 19 residues. Germline values: CDR1 MNHEY, CDR2 SVGAGI. CDR3 residues: CASSSPLVAGGVFTGELFF.